These 25 T cell receptor beta chains came from one sample sequenced in a study of T cell changes during pregnancy in multiple sclerosis. The assay was immunoSEQ multiplex PCR, and TCRdb's table has in-frame clones only and misses some. The data show 90,000 to 120,000 clones, roughly nine tenths seen once. This sample comprised peripheral blood, obtained after pregnancy. These receptors originate from a female donor with multiple sclerosis, enrolled in a pregnancy study.

The chain carries TRBV7-5 and TRBJ2-7; TRBD2, the D gene given by the table, was not confirmed from the DNA. TRBV7-5 is reported as a pseudogene. This CDR3 has 14 amino acids. The CDR3 protein is CARSLELDSYEQYF. CDR3 in DNA: TGTGCCAGAAGCTTAGAACTAGATTCCTACGAGCAGTACTTC.

The rearrangement links TRBV4-1 to TRBJ1-4, with TRBD1 identical over 9 bases. V lost 5 bases and J lost 8; bases outside the gene matches: 9. The length of the CDR3 is 15 residues. CDR1 is MGHRA, CDR2 YSYEKL, per germline. The CDR3 protein is CASSDTGTGLEKLFF. CDR3 nucleotide sequence: TGCGCCAGCAGCGACACCGGGACAGGGCTCGAAAAACTGTTTTTT.

The chain joins TRBV11-2 to TRBJ2-7; D is possibly TRBD1 (6 bases). The CDR3 contains 15 residues. V was trimmed by 3 bases and J by 3 bases, leaving 15 bases between them. Germline CDR1 and CDR2: SGHAT and FQNNGV. The CDR3 DNA reads TGTGCCAGCAGCTTCTCGGGGACACTAGGCTACGAGCAGTACTTC. Its translation is CASSFSGTLGYEQYF.

CDR3 DNA sequence: TGTGCCACCAGCAGGGACAGGGGGAGCGAGCAGTACTTC. Its protein product is CATSRDRGSEQYF. The V call is TRBV15, the J call TRBJ2-7; 10 bases agree with TRBD1. Trimming took 3 bases from V and 6 from J; bases not matched to a gene: 2. This CDR3 has 13 amino acids. The germline gives CDR1 LNHNV, CDR2 YYDKDF (reference sequence).

The chain has TRBV9 and TRBJ2-7; 9 bases are a match to TRBD1. Germline V gives CDR1 SGDLS, CDR2 YYNGEE. With V trimmed by 0 bases and J by 3 bases, 7 bases remained unmatched. The CDR3 covers 16 residues. CDR3 loop: CASSVAPGTGSYEQYF. Here the CDR3 DNA reads TGTGCCAGCAGCGTAGCTCCCGGGACAGGGAGCTACGAGCAGTACTTC.

This chain links TRBV7-9 with TRBJ2-3; unclear D gene. The CDR3 is 15 amino acids. V lost 6 bases and J 0 bases, leaving 13 bases between the germline ends. Germline CDR1 reads SEHNR; CDR2 reads FQNEAQ (reference sequence). The CDR3 bases are TGTGCCAGCAGTCCAGGAACGGCTAGCACAGATACGCAGTATTTT. Translating gives CASSPGTASTDTQYF.

J is TRBJ2-6 and V is TRBV10-3; possibly TRBD2 for D (6 bases). V shed 0 bases and J shed 4 bases, with 13 bases lying between them. The CDR3 runs 17 residues. CDR1 ENHRY and CDR2 SYGVKD come from the germline V gene. The CDR3 reads CAISESFGGPGANVLTF. DNA for the CDR3: TGTGCCATCAGTGAGTCTTTCGGGGGACCCGGGGCCAACGTCCTGACTTTC.

V gene TRBV5-1 combines with J gene TRBJ1-2; TRBD1 might be the D (5 bases). V shed 2 bases and J shed 6 bases, with 23 bases lying between them. Germline-derived CDR1 and CDR2 are SGHRS and YFSETQ. This CDR3 is built from 17 residues. CDR3 DNA: TGCGCCAGCAGCTTCACGGAGCTTCGGGGGGTTTTAAATGGCTACACCTTC. As protein: CASSFTELRGVLNGYTF.

V is TRBV15 and J is TRBJ2-5, with 9 bases that match TRBD1. This CDR3 has 16 amino acids. V lost 5 bases to trimming and J lost 4 bases; unmatched junction nucleotides: 11. Germline assignment: CDR1 LNHNV and CDR2 YYDKDF (reference sequence). Here the CDR3 DNA reads TGTGCCACCAGCCGCAGGACAGGGGCTCAGGGAGAGACCCAGTACTTC. It codes for CATSRRTGAQGETQYF.

V and J are TRBV9 and TRBJ1-3, with TRBD1 identical over 8 bases. Trimming removed 3 bases from V and 4 bases from J; junction bases left unmatched: 12. CDR3 length: 17 residues. Germline CDR1 is SGDLS and CDR2 is YYNGEE. This CDR3 reads CASSATLLTGDGNTIYF. The CDR3 DNA sequence: TGTGCCAGCAGCGCCACGCTCCTGACAGGGGACGGAAACACCATATATTTT.

CDR3: CASSPDKNYEQYF. The CDR3 DNA is TGTGCCAGCAGTCCAGATAAGAACTACGAGCAGTACTTC. This sequence joins TRBV6-5 and TRBJ2-7; D gene unclear. V was pared by 5 bases and J by 3 bases, with 11 bases between. The germline CDR1 and CDR2 sequences are MNHEY and SVGAGI. The CDR3 runs 13 residues.

The genes are TRBV6-5 and TRBJ1-5, with TRBD1 matching 7 bases. V was clipped by 8 bases and J by 2 bases; unmatched bases: 6. Germline V gene lookup returns CDR1 MNHEY and CDR2 SVGAGI. The CDR3 totals 14 residues. This CDR3 reads CASRGGDGNQPQHF. CDR3 nucleotide sequence: TGTGCCAGCCGAGGGGGCGACGGCAATCAGCCCCAGCATTTT.

Comment on this clone: This clone may be a read error of a much larger clone one base away. The chain combines TRBV5-4 with TRBJ2-7; no firm D call. V was clipped by 2 bases and J by 4 bases, with 4 bases between them. The germline V gene encodes CDR1 SGHNT and CDR2 YYREEE (reference sequence). This CDR3 has 11 residues. The CDR3 sequence: CASSFGYEQYF. The CDR3 DNA follows: TGTGCCAGCAGCTTCGGTTACGAGCAGTACTTC.

The V and J genes are TRBV19 and TRBJ1-2; TRBD1 might be the D (6 bases). CDR1 is LNHDA and CDR2 is SQIVND in the germline V gene (reference sequence). Trimming took off 0 bases at V and 2 bases at J, with 7 bases between the two ends. This CDR3 comprises 14 residues. The CDR3 sequence: CASSIDQGNYGYTF. The CDR3, as DNA: TGTGCCAGTAGTATAGATCAGGGGAACTATGGCTACACCTTC.

The J gene is TRBJ2-1, the V gene TRBV7-8; D is uncertain. The V gene lost 4 bases and the J gene lost 6 bases, with 13 bases spanning the gap. There are 14 residues in the CDR3. In germline, CDR1 is SGHVS, CDR2 FQNEAQ. This CDR3 reads CASSSTEWFNEQFF. For the CDR3, the DNA is TGTGCCAGCAGCTCAACCGAGTGGTTCAATGAGCAGTTCTTC.

This clone was counted once. J is TRBJ2-7 and V is TRBV5-4; 7 bases line up with TRBD1. J was trimmed by 0 bases and V by 7 bases; bases with no gene match: 7. The CDR3 is 14 amino acids. Per the germline V gene, CDR1 is SGHNT and CDR2 is YYREEE (reference sequence). CDR3 protein: CASRLAGGSYEQYF. CDR3 sequence (DNA): TGTGCCAGCCGACTCGCAGGGGGCTCCTACGAGCAGTACTTC.

The chain couples TRBV6-5 to TRBJ2-3, with 9 positions matching TRBD2. CDR3 length: 14 residues. Unmatched junction bases numbered 6, after V lost 8 bases and J lost 3 bases. In germline, CDR1 is MNHEY, CDR2 SVGAGI. CDR3 sequence reads: CASVASGVTDTQYF. The CDR3, as DNA: TGTGCCAGCGTAGCTAGCGGGGTAACAGATACGCAGTATTTT.

This clone has a handful of counts. V usage is TRBV9 and J usage is TRBJ1-1; 11 bases align to TRBD1. The CDR3 is 16 amino acids. The junction had 8 bases not matched to a gene; V was cut back by 4 bases and J by 3 bases. Germline CDR1 SGDLS, CDR2 YYNGEE. For the CDR3, the DNA is TGTGCCAGCAGCAAGGGTATGGGACAGGGGGACACTGAAGCTTTCTTT. Its translation is CASSKGMGQGDTEAFF.

The chain has TRBV6-5 and TRBJ1-1, with D unclear. V lost 0 bases, J lost 9 bases, and 17 bases lay in between. The CDR3 covers 15 residues. The germline gives CDR1 MNHEY, CDR2 SVGAGI. The CDR3 DNA is TGTGCCAGCAGTTACTCGTTTAGCTTTTCGGATAAAGCTTTCTTT. As protein: CASSYSFSFSDKAFF.

The chain employs TRBV7-8 and TRBJ1-2, with D possibly TRBD1 on 5 matching bases. V was shortened by 0 bases and J by 8 bases, with 16 bases between the two germline ends. The CDR3 contains 15 residues. Germline CDR1 is SGHVS and CDR2 is FQNEAQ. The CDR3 DNA reads as TGTGCCAGCAGCTTAGCGGCGGGGGTCGCCCGAGGCTACACCTTC. It is translated as CASSLAAGVARGYTF.

This chain connects TRBV18 to TRBJ2-5, with D perhaps TRBD1 (5 bases). The CDR3 consists of 14 residues. The V end was cut by 0 bases, the J end by 2 bases, with 7 bases between. CDR1 and CDR2 (germline): KGHSH, LQKENI. CDR3 bases: TGTGCCAGCTCACCACCGACAGCGCAAGAGACCCAGTACTTC. Translated, it gives CASSPPTAQETQYF.

This clone was picked up one time. This chain uses TRBV18 with TRBJ2-7; 8 nucleotides match TRBD1. The CDR3 has 13 amino acids. Looked up from germline, CDR1 is KGHSH and CDR2 is LQKENI. The ends lost 4 bases at V and 5 bases at J; junction bases unmatched: 4. The CDR3 bases are TGTGCCAGCTCACAGGACAGGGTACACGAGCAGTACTTC. Its translation: CASSQDRVHEQYF.

The CDR3: CASSLSLQGTTEAFF. The CDR3 DNA follows: TGTGCCAGCAGCTTGTCCCTACAGGGTACCACTGAAGCTTTCTTT. V is TRBV11-2 and J is TRBJ1-1; D is perhaps TRBD1 (6 bases). V was pared by 3 bases and J by 4 bases, with 15 bases between. CDR1 is SGHAT and CDR2 is FQNNGV in the germline V gene. The CDR3 runs 15 residues.

The chain carries TRBV10-3 and TRBJ2-2, with TRBD1 matching 9 bases. The V gene end was trimmed by 4 bases and the J gene end by 4 bases; junction bases not matched to a gene: 4. Germline V CDR1 and CDR2: ENHRY, SYGVKD. The CDR3 loop spans 15 amino acids. This CDR3 is CAISGRDRATGELFF. CDR3 in DNA: TGTGCCATCAGTGGGCGGGACAGGGCCACCGGGGAGCTGTTTTTT.

The CDR3: CATELSGSGTDTQYF. In DNA form, the CDR3 reads TGTGCCACCGAGTTGAGCGGGTCTGGGACAGATACGCAGTATTTT. The genes are TRBV27 and TRBJ2-3, with a weak D call TRBD2 (6 bases). CDR3 size: 15 residues. CDR1 is MNHEY and CDR2 is SMNVEV in the germline V gene (reference sequence). V lost 10 bases and J lost 3, with 20 bases in between.